The sequence of this T cell receptor (beta chain) was determined in a study of T cell repertoires in cytomegalovirus infection (dated by TCRdb to the late 2010s). Background on the whole study: Recently identified HLA-C-restricted CMV epitopes, whose presentation resists viral immunomodulation, were targeted by peptide stimulations together with well-studied HLA-B-restricted epitopes. Because public TCR beta signatures pointed to carriage of CMV infection together with the matching HLA type, the HLA type of each donor mattered for the analysis. The investigation overall reported the following: The ex vivo response was dominated by HLA-C-restricted CMV-specific TCR beta clonotypes, which also provided the single most frequent clonotype in two of eight donors. Carriers of CMV infection plus the relevant HLA type were discriminated by the cumulative frequency of public TCR beta family members in the study cohort and in an independent approximately 350-donor cohort.

Sequencer: Illumina HiSeq 1500. TCRdb reanalyzed the raw reads on its own, using fastp at Q25 for trimming and MiXCR for clone calling, and kept in-frame beta chains. Rows with one shared CDR3 protein collapse into an entry with the most common genes and DNA. A total of approximately 110,000 distinct CDR3 sequences appear in this sample, less than 30% of them only once. 80% to 90% of the sample belongs to the ten largest clones. The sample's treatment or condition label, decoded: in vitro stimulation with specific CMV peptide epitopes to enrich CMV-specific T cells. This clonotype was recorded only once. What this receptor recognizes is not known. Base qualities were left out, and no much larger clone turns up one base away. One read alone lends weak support. V is cut by 3 bases and J by 4 bases, and the space between the germline ends is 12 bases. Reading the germline V gene (reference sequence) gives CDR1 MNHEY and CDR2 SMNVEV. Taken from cysteine to phenylalanine, the CDR3 has 15 residues. Kept here is only the CDR3 DNA, which spans 45 bases and is read in frame from base 1.

This receptor was identified in a human donor in good health (CMV status not recorded). Some clones in this sample may be carry-over from other donors' samples. This specimen was CD8+ T cells from cultured PBMCs, taken from culture after CMV antigen stimulation. The rearranged chain carries TRBV27 and TRBJ2-2, with the D segment identity uncertain. The sequenced DNA is TGTGCCAGCAGTTTCTTAGGTTCGGCCACCGGGGAGCTGTTTTTT. Its amino acids are CASSFLGSATGELFF.